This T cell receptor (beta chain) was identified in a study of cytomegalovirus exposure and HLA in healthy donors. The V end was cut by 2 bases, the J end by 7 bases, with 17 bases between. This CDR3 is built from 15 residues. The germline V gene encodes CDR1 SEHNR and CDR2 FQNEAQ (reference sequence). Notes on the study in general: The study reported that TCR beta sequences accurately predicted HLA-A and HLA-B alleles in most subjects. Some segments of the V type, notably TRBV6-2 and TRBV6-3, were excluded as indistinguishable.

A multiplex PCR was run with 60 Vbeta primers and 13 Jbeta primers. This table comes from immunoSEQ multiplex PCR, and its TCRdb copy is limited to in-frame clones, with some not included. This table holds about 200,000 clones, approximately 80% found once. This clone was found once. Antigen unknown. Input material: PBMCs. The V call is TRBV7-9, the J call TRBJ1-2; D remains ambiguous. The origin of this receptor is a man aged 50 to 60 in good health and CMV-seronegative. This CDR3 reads CASSLLAGGNGGYTF. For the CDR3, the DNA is TGTGCCAGCAGCTTATTGGCAGGAGGTAATGGTGGCTACACCTTC.